This entry concerns a single T cell receptor (beta chain). Clones were read by immunoSEQ multiplex PCR, and TCRdb kept only the in-frame ones, dropping some. In the table there are about 46,000 clones, 91% of which are singletons. This sample is part of a study of T cell changes during pregnancy in multiple sclerosis. The CDR3 sequence is 13 residues long. In germline, CDR1 is LNHDA, CDR2 SQIVND (reference sequence). Trimming cost V 9 bases and J 1 base, with 12 bases left between them. The gene calls are TRBV19 and TRBJ1-2; no definite D call. This receptor was obtained from a female donor with multiple sclerosis, enrolled in a pregnancy study. Sequences were derived from CD8+ T cells from peripheral blood mononuclear cells, sampled after pregnancy. The CDR3 loop is CASGPRDNYGYTF. CDR3 sequence (DNA): TGTGCCAGCGGTCCGCGGGATAACTATGGCTACACCTTC.